The sequence of this T cell receptor (beta chain) was determined in a study of blood T cell repertoires in COVID-19. The wider study: COVID-19 samples collected from the United States, Italy and Spain covered acute and convalescent phases.

V lost 3 bases and J lost 0, with 24 bases in between. Germline V gene data show CDR1 as LGHDT and CDR2 as YNNKEL (reference sequence). This CDR3 is 19 amino acids long. As processed by the authors: Estimation of nucleated cell counts was performed using reference gene primer amplification. The repertoire was sequenced with immunoSEQ multiplex PCR; TCRdb's copy has only in-frame clones and lacks some. D and trimming were read from the DNA, whereas the V and J calls and clone size are those reported in that table. The table lists about 330,000 clones, around nine tenths of them singletons. Sequenced sample: PBMCs or T cells enriched from blood (not recorded which). The clonotype comes from a man aged 25-40 years who had recovered from COVID-19. This chain uses TRBV3-1 (or the pseudogene TRBV3-2) with TRBJ2-7, with a weak D call TRBD2 (7 bases). The CDR3 region has the DNA TGTGCCAGCAGCCAGGGGGGGGCCCCGGGACAAACCTTCTCCTACGAGCAGTACTTC. Protein product: CASSQGGAPGQTFSYEQYF.